This TCR beta chain was identified in a study of T cells in Graves' hyperthyroidism and ophthalmopathy (dated by TCRdb to the late 2010s). In terms of the full investigation: Peripheral blood samples were taken at the time of initial diagnosis, prior to any treatment. The approximately 97 discovery patients were randomly divided into training and test sets at a 7:3 ratio. In addition, the study compared T-cell repertoires in thyroid tissue and in blood from five or six Graves' hyperthyroidism patients. An independent validation cohort of under 20 hyperthyroidism patients and about 15 patients who later progressed to ophthalmopathy tested prospective prediction of ophthalmopathy. Once sampling was done, hyperthyroidism patients were given methimazole at a starting dose of 30 mg daily, whereas ophthalmopathy patients were given high-dose intravenous methylprednisolone. The paper reports TCR Vbeta CDR3 sequencing of some 140 peripheral blood samples: over 40 ophthalmopathy, 75 to 80 hyperthyroidism and about 17 progressor patients. TCR V-J signatures able to tell the groups apart were searched for in a discovery cohort of 90 to 100 patients, of whom 43 had Graves' ophthalmopathy and 57 had stable Graves' hyperthyroidism.

In the ophthalmopathy patients, disease was moderately to severely active, with a Clinical Activity Score of 3 or more, a NOSPECS grade of 4 or more, and a duration of less than 3 months. The study excluded patients with uncontrolled infections, other autoimmune diseases, pregnancy or lactation. Clinical symptoms, serum thyroxine and TRAb, thyroid ultrasound, and orbital computed tomography formed the basis for the diagnoses. Ficoll-Paque density gradient centrifugation was used to isolate PBMCs from 8.5 to 10 ml of fresh peripheral blood. Total RNA was extracted using Trizol reagent, and RNA quality was assessed on an Agilent 2100 Bioanalyzer. The TCR beta CDR3 regions were amplified from the RNA transcripts. For the first round of RT-PCR on the TCR CDR3, the HTBI primer set was used together with the Qiagen OneStep RT-PCR kit. The libraries were constructed in a second round of multiplex PCR and then size-selected and purified. Libraries were sequenced paired-end with 100 bp reads on an Illumina HiSeq2000. For the original study's pipeline: Raw data were processed with SOAPnuke, discarding reads with adapters, uncalled bases, mean Phred below 15, or no exact constant-primer or identifier match. High-quality paired reads were merged using COPE v1.2.5, and each unique nucleotide sequence was defined as a clonotype. MiTCR v1.1 was used to align the clonotypes against IMGT TRBV, TRBD and TRBJ reference segments. The analysis was restricted to V-J combinations with a frequency above 0.0001, which together covered 99.2% of the repertoires. A TCS score was defined as the ratio between F50 (clonal expansion) and ExV (chaos), using BLOSUM62-based TCRdist between CDR3 peptides within each V-J. Welch's t-statistics and random forest reduced around 510 V-J features to around 14, which were used in a naive Bayes classifier (R e1071). TCRdb reprocessed the public reads (quality trimming at Q25 with fastp, clone calling with MiXCR) and kept in-frame beta chains. Duplicate CDR3 protein sequences are folded into a single record with the most common DNA and genes. TCRdb's processing, not the authors' own work, is the source of the V and J calls. This sample lists around 250,000 distinct CDR3 sequences; more than 20% were detected once. Roughly 40% of the sample lies in the top ten.

Results the study describes overall, beyond this receptor: In validation, the model predicted progression to ophthalmopathy a median of 6.5 months before onset, with about 70% sensitivity and around 76% specificity. Most expanded thyroid clonotypes (frequency above 0.001) were also detected in blood, a finding suggesting that blood repertoires may reflect thyroid immune responses. Ophthalmopathy was separated from stable hyperthyroidism by a 13 V-J signature model, with around 88% sensitivity and 81% to 83% specificity obtained in cross-validation and 80%/75% obtained in testing. Sample size was not statistically predetermined, and blinding of investigators to group allocation was not performed.

CDR1 and CDR2, looked up from the germline V gene (reference sequence), are MNHEY and SMNVEV. The cysteine opens and the phenylalanine closes a CDR3 of 14 amino acids. CDR3 DNA only is kept here, 42 bases in frame from base 1. V is cut by 1 base and J by 0 bases, and the space between the germline ends is 4 bases. This clonotype was counted at least ten times. The antigen it recognizes is unknown. Per-base quality was not reported, and no clone a single base away is much larger than it. Here the chain combines TRBV27 and TRBJ1-3; no D segment can be confidently identified. The receptor was derived from a woman in her thirties or forties with Graves' ophthalmopathy. Specimen: blood. The CDR3 protein is CASSLFPSGNTIYF. The DNA reads TGTGCCAGCAGTTTATTCCCCTCTGGAAACACCATATATTTT.